The T cell receptor beta chain under discussion was sequenced for a study of T cells expressing NK-cell markers. Study-level points and caveats: In about 6 donors, dominant NKG2C+ clonotypes were about 1.0-7.0% of CD8+ T cells.

TCRdb re-called the 5' RACE reads and catalogs CDR3 proteins one per entry, DNA excluded. The repertoire table contains fewer than 300,000 distinct CDR3 sequences. As to this clonotype: No antigen is known for it.

The CDR3 runs to 17 residues. Germline assignment: CDR1 SGHKS and CDR2 YYEKEE (reference sequence). The chain has TRBV5-5 and TRBJ2-3; TCRdb's assignment of TRBD2 cannot be checked, as there is no DNA. This sequence originates from a woman aged 18 to 75 in good health. The material sequenced was blood T cells: a sorted CD56 or NKG2C T cell subset, CD4+ or CD8+ T cells, or bulk PBMC T cells (not recorded which). The CDR3 region is CASSLGQSSGGAYTQYF. The full variable domain, rest sourced from reference TRBV5-5 and TRBJ2-3, is DAGVTQSPTHLIKTRGQQVTLRCSPISGHKSVSWYQQVLGQGPQFIFQYYEKEERGRGNFPDRFSARQFPNYSSELNVNALLLGDSALYLCASSLGQSSGGAYTQYFGPGTRLTVL.